This TCR beta chain is from a study of T cell responses to AZD1222 COVID-19 vaccine. Study-wide context: Pooled samples include second doses given at about 4 or 12 weeks. Findings and limits, study-wide: It should be noted that donors were predominantly white British and more often female, and clonal diversity was possibly underestimated. CD4 TCRs covered the whole spike, strongest at regions 160-218 and 743-854.

Clones were read by immunoSEQ multiplex PCR, and TCRdb kept only the in-frame ones, dropping some. The sample carries some 120,000 clones, 80% to 90% recorded once. About this clone itself: Its antigen is still unknown.

Per the germline V gene, CDR1 is MNHEY and CDR2 is SMNVEV (reference sequence). The CDR3 runs to 15 residues. With 5 bases clipped from V and 2 bases from J, the junction kept 6 bases outside the gene matches. This sequence joins TRBV27 and TRBJ1-3, with TRBD1 matching 7 bases. The sequence derives from an adult in good health. Sequenced material: peripheral blood, taken on day 0 of AZD1222 vaccination. Written as DNA, the CDR3 is TGTGCCAGCAGTGCCATGACAGGGCCTGGAAACACCATATATTTT. Translating it yields CASSAMTGPGNTIYF.